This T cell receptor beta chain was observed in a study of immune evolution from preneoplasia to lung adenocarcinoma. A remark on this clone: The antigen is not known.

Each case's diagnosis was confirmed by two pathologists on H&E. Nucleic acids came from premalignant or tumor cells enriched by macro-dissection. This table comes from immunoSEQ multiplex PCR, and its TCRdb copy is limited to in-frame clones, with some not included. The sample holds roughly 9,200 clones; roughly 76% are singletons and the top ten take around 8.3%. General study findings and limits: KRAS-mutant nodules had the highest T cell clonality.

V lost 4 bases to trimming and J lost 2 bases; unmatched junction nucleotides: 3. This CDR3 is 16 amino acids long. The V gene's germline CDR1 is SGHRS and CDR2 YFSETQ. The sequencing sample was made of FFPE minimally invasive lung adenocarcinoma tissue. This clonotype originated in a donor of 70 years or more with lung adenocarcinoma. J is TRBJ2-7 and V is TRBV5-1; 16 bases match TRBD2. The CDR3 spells CASSAGLAGGTYEQYF. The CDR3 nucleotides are TGCGCCAGCAGCGCGGGACTAGCGGGAGGGACCTACGAGCAGTACTTC.